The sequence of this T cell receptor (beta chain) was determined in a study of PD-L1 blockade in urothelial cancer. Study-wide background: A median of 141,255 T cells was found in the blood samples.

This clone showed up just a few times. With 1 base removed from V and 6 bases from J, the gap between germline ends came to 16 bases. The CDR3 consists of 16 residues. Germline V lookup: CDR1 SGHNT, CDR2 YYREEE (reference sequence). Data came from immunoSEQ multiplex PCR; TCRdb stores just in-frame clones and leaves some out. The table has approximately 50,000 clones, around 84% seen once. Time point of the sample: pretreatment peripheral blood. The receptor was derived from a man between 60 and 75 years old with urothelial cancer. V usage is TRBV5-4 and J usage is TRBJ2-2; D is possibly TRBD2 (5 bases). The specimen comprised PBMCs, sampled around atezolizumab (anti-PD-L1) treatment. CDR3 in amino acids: CASSLHPGLSAGELFF. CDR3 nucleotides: TGTGCCAGCAGCTTGCATCCGGGATTATCAGCCGGGGAGCTGTTTTTT.